This TCR beta chain appears in the sequencing data of a study of OX40 agonist ivuxolimab in advanced cancers. Sequencing used immunoSEQ multiplex PCR; TCRdb keeps in-frame clones, though not all of them. The data hold more than 45,000 clones, with roughly nine tenths observed a single time. CDR1 is MDHEN and CDR2 is SYDVKM in the germline V gene. The V end was cut by 6 bases, the J end by 0 bases, with 11 bases between. This CDR3 comprises 14 residues. The TCR comes from an adult with an advanced solid tumor such as melanoma, head and neck, liver or kidney cancer. This chain uses TRBV28 with TRBJ1-2; possibly TRBD1 for D (6 bases). This specimen consisted of CD4+ or CD8+ T cells sorted from blood, obtained in a trial of the OX40 agonist ivuxolimab. CDR3 sequence: CASRPEGANYGYTF. The CDR3 region has the DNA TGTGCCAGCAGACCCGAGGGGGCTAACTATGGCTACACCTTC.